This passage covers 3 T cell receptor beta chains from one sample sequenced in a study of T cells after yellow fever vaccination. TCRdb re-analysed the 5' RACE reads in MiXCR, keeping a single row per CDR3 protein. This sample yields fewer than 150,000 distinct CDR3 sequences, of which roughly 7.9% are seen a single time; 2.5% to 3% belongs to the top ten. The sample in question was CD4+ T cells sorted from PBMCs, obtained 45 days after the first yellow fever vaccination. The receptors were gathered from a man between 18 and 29 years old who received the YFV17D yellow fever vaccine.

This clonotype was observed many times. This sequence joins TRBV10-3 and TRBJ1-1; D gene unclear. Germline CDR1 is ENHRY and CDR2 is SYGVKD. V shed 6 bases and J shed 4 bases, with 6 bases lying between them. This CDR3 region has 11 residues. The CDR3 DNA is TGTGCCATCAGGGATCTCACTGAAGCTTTCTTT. This encodes CAIRDLTEAFF.

The table lists this clonotype with many counts. The chain links TRBV3-1 to TRBJ2-5; D perhaps matches TRBD2 (6 bases). Trimming left V 7 bases short and J 5 bases short, with 17 bases between. The germline gives CDR1 LGHDT, CDR2 YNNKEL (reference sequence). This CDR3 is built from 14 residues. The CDR3 nucleotides read TGTGCCAGCACCCCCCGGACGGGAGAGGAGACCCAGTACTTC. Translated, it gives CASTPRTGEETQYF.

V and J are TRBV3-1 and TRBJ2-5; 7 bases are a match to TRBD2. Germline V lookup: CDR1 LGHDT, CDR2 YNNKEL (reference sequence). Trimming at V came to 1 base and at J to 5 bases, leaving 10 bases not matched to a gene. CDR3 length: 16 amino acids. CDR3 nucleotides: TGTGCCAGCAGCCAAGGGGGTGGGCGGGGGTATGAGACCCAGTACTTC. Its protein product is CASSQGGGRGYETQYF.